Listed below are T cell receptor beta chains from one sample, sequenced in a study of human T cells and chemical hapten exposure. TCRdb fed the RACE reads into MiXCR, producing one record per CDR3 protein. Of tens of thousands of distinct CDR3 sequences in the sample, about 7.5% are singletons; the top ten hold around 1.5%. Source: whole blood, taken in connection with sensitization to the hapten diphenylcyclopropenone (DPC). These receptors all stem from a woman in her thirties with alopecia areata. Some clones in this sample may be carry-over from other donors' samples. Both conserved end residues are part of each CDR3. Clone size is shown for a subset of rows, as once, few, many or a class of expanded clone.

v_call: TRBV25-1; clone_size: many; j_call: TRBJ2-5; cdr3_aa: CASSGVTQYF
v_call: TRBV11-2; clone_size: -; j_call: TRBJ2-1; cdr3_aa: CASKTIGGTSGGSYNEQFF
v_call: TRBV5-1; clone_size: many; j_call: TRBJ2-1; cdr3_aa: CASSLAGQGNEQFF
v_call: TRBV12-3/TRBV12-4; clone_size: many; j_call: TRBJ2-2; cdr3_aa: CASSSRENTGELFF
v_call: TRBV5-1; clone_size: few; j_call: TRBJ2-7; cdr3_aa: CASSSGQGWYEQYF
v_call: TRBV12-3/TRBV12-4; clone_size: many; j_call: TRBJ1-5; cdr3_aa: CASSFNRGDQPQHF
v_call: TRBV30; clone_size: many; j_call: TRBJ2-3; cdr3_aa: CAWSGADTQYF
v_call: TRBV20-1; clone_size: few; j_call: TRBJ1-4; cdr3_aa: CSARNPRDPSSEKLFF
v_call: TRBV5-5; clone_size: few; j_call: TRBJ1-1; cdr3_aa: CASSLEGTGRNTEAFF
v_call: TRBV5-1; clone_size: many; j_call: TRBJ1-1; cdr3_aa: CASNPRGQGATNTEAFF
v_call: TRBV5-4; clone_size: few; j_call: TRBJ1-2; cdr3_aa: CASTNSRETVQLYGYTF
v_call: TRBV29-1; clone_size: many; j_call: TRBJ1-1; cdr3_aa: CSVDVQANTEAFF
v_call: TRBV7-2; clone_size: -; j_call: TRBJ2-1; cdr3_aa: CASSQSVAGALYNEQFF
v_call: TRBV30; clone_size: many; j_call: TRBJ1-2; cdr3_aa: CAWGDRGDGYTF
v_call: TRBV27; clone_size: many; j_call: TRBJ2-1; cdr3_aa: CASSPGTTSNEQFF
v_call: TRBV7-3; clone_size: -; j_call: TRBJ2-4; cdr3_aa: CASSSSGGQNIQYF